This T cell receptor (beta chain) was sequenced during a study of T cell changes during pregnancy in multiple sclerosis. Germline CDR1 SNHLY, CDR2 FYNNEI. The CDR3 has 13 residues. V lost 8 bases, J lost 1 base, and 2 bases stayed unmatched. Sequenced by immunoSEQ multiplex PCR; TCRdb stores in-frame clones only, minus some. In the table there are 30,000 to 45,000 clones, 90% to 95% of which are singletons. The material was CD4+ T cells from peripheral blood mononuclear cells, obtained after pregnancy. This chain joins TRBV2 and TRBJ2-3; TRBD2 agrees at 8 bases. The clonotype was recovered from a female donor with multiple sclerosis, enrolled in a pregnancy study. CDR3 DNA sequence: TGTGCCAGCGCGCGGGGGGGCACAGATACGCAGTATTTT. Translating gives CASARGGTDTQYF.